This T cell receptor (beta chain) was documented in a study of blood T cell repertoires in COVID-19. The wider study: The United States, Italy and Spain were the sources of the acute and convalescent COVID-19 samples.

The CDR3 loop spans 13 amino acids. Germline V gene sequence: CDR1 SQVTM, CDR2 ANQGSEA. V was cut by 7 bases and J by 4 bases, with 16 bases left in between. Generated by immunoSEQ multiplex PCR, the TCRdb table keeps only in-frame clones and is missing some. This sample has tens of thousands of clones, with roughly 83% found just once. The source of this sequence is a woman aged 55-70 years with acute or convalescent COVID-19. The V gene is TRBV29-1, the J gene TRBJ1-2, with D uncertain. Specimen: peripheral blood. The CDR3 loop reads CSAGDSLGYGYTF. For the CDR3, the DNA is TGCAGCGCCGGTGACTCGCTGGGCTATGGCTACACCTTC.